The table lists the clone carrying this T cell receptor (beta chain) with many counts. Its antigen remains unidentified. Time point specified: sample taken at primary tumor resection. Samples were obtained from around 72 donors, all untreated early-stage non-small cell lung cancer patients. The sequenced material consisted of unsorted whole RNA from tumor, nontumor lung or frozen PBMC. The data belong to a study of spatial heterogeneity in lung cancer. On the study more broadly: Sequences of the beta chain were consistently detected in greater numbers than alpha-chain sequences. Overall study findings and caveats: Expanded intratumoral alpha and beta TCR counts tracked tumor mutation counts.

TCRdb itself ran the 5' RACE reads through MiXCR, one entry per CDR3 protein. Of approximately 15,000 distinct CDR3 sequences listed, 6% to 7% were seen once; the top ten hold 6.8%. Germline CDR1 and CDR2: SGDLS and YYNGEE. With 4 bases removed from V and 2 bases from J, the gap between germline ends came to 15 bases. CDR3 length equals 15 residues. The V call is TRBV9, the J call TRBJ2-5, with D perhaps matching TRBD1 or TRBD2 (5 bases each). The source of this sequence is a male donor with early-stage non-small cell lung cancer. Specimen: lung tumor tissue, collected at surgery. The CDR3 nucleotides are TGTGCCAGCAGCAAGGGGACGGTGGTTCAAGAGACCCAGTACTTC. Its translation is CASSKGTVVQETQYF.